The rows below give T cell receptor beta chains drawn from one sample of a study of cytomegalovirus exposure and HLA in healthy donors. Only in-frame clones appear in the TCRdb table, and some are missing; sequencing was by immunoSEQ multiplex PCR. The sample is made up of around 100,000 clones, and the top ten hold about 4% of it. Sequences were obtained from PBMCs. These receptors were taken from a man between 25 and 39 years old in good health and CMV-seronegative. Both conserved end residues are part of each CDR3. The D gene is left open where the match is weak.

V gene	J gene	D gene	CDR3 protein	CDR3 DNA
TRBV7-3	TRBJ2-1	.	CASSSDIYNEQFF	TGTGCCAGCAGCTCGGACATCTACAATGAGCAGTTCTTC
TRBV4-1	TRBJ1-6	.	CASSARPGDNSPLHF	TGCGCCAGCAGCGCCCGGCCGGGGGATAATTCACCCCTCCACTTT
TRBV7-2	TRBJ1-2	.	CASSLMGGDYGYTF	TGTGCCAGCAGCTTAATGGGCGGGGACTATGGCTACACCTTC
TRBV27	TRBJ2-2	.	CASSFMNTGELFF	TGTGCCAGCAGTTTTATGAACACCGGGGAGCTGTTTTTT
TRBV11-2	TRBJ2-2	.	CASSPRDHTYTGELFF	TGTGCCAGCAGCCCGCGTGATCATACTTACACCGGGGAGCTGTTTTTT
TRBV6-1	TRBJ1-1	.	CASSEGTGGTEAFF	TGTGCCAGCAGTGAAGGAACGGGGGGGACTGAAGCTTTCTTT
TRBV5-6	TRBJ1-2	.	CASSLNRPPLNYGYTF	TGTGCCAGCAGCTTGAACAGGCCCCCGCTTAACTATGGCTACACCTTC
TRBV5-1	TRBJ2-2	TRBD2	CASMGLAGELNTGELFF	TGCGCCAGCATGGGACTAGCGGGGGAATTGAACACCGGGGAGCTGTTTTTT
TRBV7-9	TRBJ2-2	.	CASSSISGELFF	TGTGCCAGCAGCTCCATTAGCGGGGAGCTGTTTTTT
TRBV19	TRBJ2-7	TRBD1	CASSIGTGDYEQYF	TGTGCCAGTAGTATTGGGACAGGGGACTACGAGCAGTACTTC
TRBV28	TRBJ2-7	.	CASSISGSHYEQYF	TGTGCCAGCAGTATCTCCGGGTCTCACTACGAGCAATACTTC
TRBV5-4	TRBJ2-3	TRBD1	CASSPGTGRTDTQYF	TGTGCCAGCAGCCCTGGGACAGGTCGCACAGATACGCAGTATTTT
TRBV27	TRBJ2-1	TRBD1	CASSLSTGEQFF	TGTGCCAGCAGTTTATCGACAGGGGAGCAGTTCTTC
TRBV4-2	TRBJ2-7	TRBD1	CASSQDGQGEVGSYEQYF	TGTGCCAGCAGCCAGGATGGACAGGGGGAAGTCGGCTCCTACGAGCAGTACTTC
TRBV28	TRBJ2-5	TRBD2	CASSFFPGLVEGWGAQYF	TGTGCCAGCAGTTTCTTTCCTGGACTAGTGGAGGGTTGGGGGGCCCAGTACTTC
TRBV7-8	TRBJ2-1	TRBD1	CASSLRGTGGLDEQFF	TGTGCCAGCAGCCTCAGAGGGACAGGGGGTCTTGATGAGCAGTTCTTC
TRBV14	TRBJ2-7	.	CASSQGAGSGNEQYF	TGTGCCAGCAGCCAAGGGGCAGGGTCTGGTAACGAGCAGTACTTC
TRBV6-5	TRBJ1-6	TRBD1	CASSYEQGAYNSPLHF	TGTGCCAGCAGTTACGAACAGGGGGCCTATAATTCACCCCTCCACTTT
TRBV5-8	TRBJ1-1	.	CASSYRYTEAFF	TGTGCCAGCAGCTACAGGTACACTGAAGCCTTCTTT
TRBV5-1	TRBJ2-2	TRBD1	CASSLGTASNTGELFF	TGCGCCAGCAGCCTCGGGACAGCTTCGAACACCGGGGAGCTGTTTTTT
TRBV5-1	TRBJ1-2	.	CASSIFNSGGYTF	TGCGCCAGCAGCATATTCAACTCGGGTGGCTACACCTTC
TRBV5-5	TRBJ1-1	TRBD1	CASSLSTGGTEAFF	TGTGCCAGCAGCTTGTCGACAGGGGGCACTGAAGCTTTCTTT
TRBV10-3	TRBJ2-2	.	CAISDKTENTGELFF	TGTGCCATCAGTGATAAAACAGAGAACACCGGGGAGCTGTTTTTT
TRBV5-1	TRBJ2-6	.	CASSLVSSGANVLTF	TGCGCCAGCAGCTTGGTCAGCTCTGGGGCCAACGTCCTGACTTTC
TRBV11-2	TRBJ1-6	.	CASSFRGGARTYNSPLHF	TGTGCCAGCAGCTTTAGGGGGGGCGCGCGCACCTATAATTCACCCCTCCACTTT
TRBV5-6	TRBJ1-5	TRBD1	CASSFLGDSNNQPQHF	TGTGCCAGCAGCTTCCTAGGGGACAGTAACAATCAGCCCCAGCATTTT
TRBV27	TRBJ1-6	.	CASSLSRVGDKNSPLHF	TGTGCCAGCAGTTTATCGAGGGTGGGGGACAAAAATTCACCCCTCCACTTT
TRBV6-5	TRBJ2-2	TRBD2	CASSRTRLNTGELFF	TGTGCCAGCAGTAGGACTAGGTTAAACACCGGGGAGCTGTTTTTT
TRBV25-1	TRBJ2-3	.	CASSHAGEGTDTQYF	TGTGCCAGCAGCCACGCGGGCGAGGGCACAGATACGCAGTATTTT
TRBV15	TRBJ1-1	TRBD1	CATSRGQGAVNTEAFF	TGTGCCACCAGCAGAGGACAGGGGGCCGTGAACACTGAAGCTTTCTTT
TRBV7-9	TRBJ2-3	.	CASSFGGQTKDTQYF	TGTGCCAGCAGTTTTGGGGGCCAGACGAAAGATACGCAGTATTTT
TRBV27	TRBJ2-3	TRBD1	CASSLRQGTDTQYF	TGTGCCAGCAGTTTAAGACAGGGGACAGATACGCAGTATTTT
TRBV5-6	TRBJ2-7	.	CASSFGDSSYEQYF	TGTGCCAGCAGCTTCGGTGATAGCTCCTACGAGCAGTACTTC
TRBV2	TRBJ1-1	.	CASGGTSNTEAFF	TGTGCCAGCGGGGGCACCTCGAACACTGAAGCTTTCTTT
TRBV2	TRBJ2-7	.	CASSERQGGSEQYF	TGTGCCAGCAGTGAGAGGCAGGGCGGCAGCGAGCAGTACTTC
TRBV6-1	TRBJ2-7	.	CASRQQTLYEQYF	TGTGCCAGCAGACAGCAAACACTCTACGAGCAGTACTTC
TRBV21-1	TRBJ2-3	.	CASSKGLAGGYSTDTQYF	TGTGCCAGCAGCAAAGGACTAGCGGGGGGGTACTCCACAGATACGCAGTATTTT
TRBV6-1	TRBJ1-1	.	CASSNQDSQNTEAFF	TGTGCCAGCAGTAACCAGGACAGCCAGAACACTGAAGCTTTCTTT
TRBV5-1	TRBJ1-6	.	CASSLGGDGGRPLHF	TGCGCCAGCAGCCTTGGGGGGGACGGTGGACGACCCCTCCACTTT
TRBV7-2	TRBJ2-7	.	CASISMQGSSYEQYF	TGTGCCAGCATCTCAATGCAGGGGAGTTCCTACGAGCAGTACTTC
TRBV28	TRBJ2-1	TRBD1	CASTNPPGQFYNEQFF	TGTGCCAGCACTAACCCCCCGGGACAGTTCTACAATGAGCAGTTCTTC
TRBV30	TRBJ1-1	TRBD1	CAWGPGTGITEAFF	TGTGCCTGGGGTCCAGGGACAGGGATCACTGAAGCTTTCTTT
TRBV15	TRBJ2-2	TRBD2	CATSREGVAGGQDGELFF	TGCGCCACCAGCAGAGAGGGGGTAGCGGGGGGGCAAGACGGGGAGCTGTTTTTT
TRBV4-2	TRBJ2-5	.	CASSQERRAQGETQYF	TGTGCCAGCAGCCAAGAGAGAAGGGCGCAGGGGGAGACCCAGTACTTC
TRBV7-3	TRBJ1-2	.	CASSLSPGASYGYTF	TGTGCCAGCAGCTTATCTCCAGGGGCTTCCTATGGCTACACCTTC
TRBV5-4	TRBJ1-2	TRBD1	CASSWDRAGYGYTF	TGTGCCAGCAGCTGGGACAGGGCGGGTTATGGCTACACCTTC
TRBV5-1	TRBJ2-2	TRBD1	CASSLLDRGTGELFF	TGCGCCAGCAGCTTGTTGGACAGGGGTACCGGGGAGCTGTTTTTT